This passage covers 20 T cell receptor beta chains from one sample sequenced in a study of post-analysis software for immune sequencing data. Whole-study results and caveats: TRBV5-6, TRBV5-1 and TRBV20-1 belonged to a set of a handful of TRBV segments that were more frequent in patients than controls.

Antigens of these TCRs are unknown. The authors incorporated unique molecular identifiers into the TCR beta cDNA libraries. Using its own MiXCR run on the PCR reads, TCRdb lists one record per CDR3 protein. This repertoire shows almost 700,000 distinct CDR3 sequences, 59% found once; its top ten account for 11%. The sequenced sample was blood. The receptor set was obtained from a girl aged 2 to 10 with multiple sclerosis.

This chain joins TRBV20-1 and TRBJ2-5; 10 nucleotides align to TRBD1. Per the germline V gene, CDR1 is DFQATT and CDR2 is SNEGSKA (reference sequence). The CDR3 runs to 14 residues. V lost 3 bases to trimming and J lost 6 bases; unmatched junction nucleotides: 7. The CDR3 DNA reads TGCAGTGCTAGGTCGACAGGGGGCGGGAAGACCCAGTACTTC. It yields the protein CSARSTGGGKTQYF.

This chain joins TRBV5-1 and TRBJ2-7; TRBD1 aligns across 7 bases. The CDR3 covers 15 residues. V shed 3 bases and J 0 bases; nucleotides not matched to a gene: 6. CDR1 and CDR2 (germline): SGHRS, YFSETQ. CDR3: CASSWGQTLSYEQYF. CDR3 sequence (DNA): TGCGCCAGCAGCTGGGGACAGACCCTCTCCTACGAGCAGTACTTC.

J is TRBJ2-3 and V is TRBV12-3 or TRBV12-4, with TRBD2 matching 15 bases. CDR3 size: 20 residues. With V trimmed by 0 bases and J by 6 bases, 13 bases remained unmatched. The CDR3 DNA sequence: TGTGCCAGCAGTTTAGCTCGGTTCCCGGGACTAGCGGGAGGATCCGATACGCAGTATTTT. It specifies CASSLARFPGLAGGSDTQYF.

The V call is TRBV2, the J call TRBJ2-1; 9 bases align to TRBD2. Germline loops: CDR1 SNHLY, CDR2 FYNNEI. V trimming: 7 bases; J trimming: 5 bases; junction bases outside the gene matches: 6. The CDR3 runs 14 residues. This chain's CDR3 is CASIRLAANNEQFF. The CDR3 nucleotides are TGTGCCAGCATTCGACTAGCGGCGAACAATGAGCAGTTCTTC. Variable domain in full (rest from reference TRBV2 and TRBJ2-1): EPEVTQTPSHQVTQMGQEVILRCVPISNHLYFYWYRQILGQKVEFLVSFYNNEISEKSEIFDDQFSVERPDGSNFTLKIRSTKLEDSAMYFCASIRLAANNEQFFGPGTRLTVL.

This rearrangement joins TRBV20-1 to TRBJ2-7, with TRBD1 matching 7 bases. The V gene's germline CDR1 is DFQATT and CDR2 SNEGSKA (reference sequence). CDR3 length equals 14 residues. V trimming: 4 bases; J trimming: 1 base; junction bases outside the gene matches: 7. CDR3 amino acids: CSANPTGQSYEQYF. CDR3 sequence (DNA): TGCAGTGCTAACCCGACAGGGCAATCCTACGAGCAGTACTTC.

The rearrangement links TRBV5-1 to TRBJ1-5, with a possible D match to TRBD1 (5 bases). V gave up 4 bases and J gave up 2 bases, with 13 bases separating them. Germline V gene sequence: CDR1 SGHRS, CDR2 YFSETQ. The CDR3 loop spans 15 amino acids. The CDR3 loop reads CASSLTPTGNQPQHF. Here the CDR3 DNA reads TGCGCCAGCAGCCTCACTCCGACAGGCAATCAGCCCCAGCATTTT.

The gene calls are TRBV12-3 or TRBV12-4 and TRBJ1-1, with 7 bases fitting TRBD1. V shed 4 bases and J 1 base; nucleotides not matched to a gene: 6. There are 15 residues in the CDR3. CDR3 loop: CASSSMGTANTEAFF. The CDR3, as DNA: TGTGCCAGCAGTTCCATGGGGACAGCGAACACTGAAGCTTTCTTT.

The table lists this clonotype with a few counts. V usage is TRBV5-1 and J usage is TRBJ2-7; TRBD2 matches at 12 bases. CDR1 is SGHRS, CDR2 YFSETQ, per germline. The CDR3 is 15 amino acids. V was pared by 0 bases and J by 4 bases, with 2 bases of the junction left unmatched. The CDR3 DNA reads as TGCGCCAGCAGCTTGGTCGGGACTAGCGGGTACGAGCAGTACTTC. This translates into CASSLVGTSGYEQYF.

The chain has TRBV7-6 and TRBJ2-7; TRBD2 agrees at 9 bases. Germline assignment: CDR1 SGHVS and CDR2 FNYEAQ. CDR3 length equals 15 residues. V trimming: 5 bases; J trimming: 5 bases; junction bases outside the gene matches: 10. The CDR3 coding sequence is TGTGCCAGCAGCAAGCATAGCGGGAGAATCCACGAGCAGTACTTC. This gives the protein CASSKHSGRIHEQYF.

J is TRBJ1-5 and V is TRBV27, with a tentative D call TRBD1 (5 bases). In germline, CDR1 is MNHEY, CDR2 SMNVEV (reference sequence). The CDR3 spans 16 residues. V shed 2 bases and J shed 4 bases, with 15 bases lying between them. The CDR3 protein is CASSLPPGTDNQPQHF. The CDR3 DNA reads TGTGCCAGCAGTTTACCACCCGGGACCGATAATCAGCCCCAGCATTTT.

The genes are TRBV5-1 and TRBJ1-2; TRBD1 aligns across 7 bases. Germline V gene lookup returns CDR1 SGHRS and CDR2 YFSETQ. V was clipped by 7 bases and J by 7 bases; unmatched bases: 7. The CDR3 runs to 12 residues. CDR3 in amino acids: CASGGGEGGYTF. CDR3 in DNA: TGCGCCAGCGGAGGGGGCGAGGGTGGCTACACCTTC.

The chain employs TRBV3-1 and TRBJ2-5, with 7 bases fitting TRBD1. The J call may not be correct, given that the DNA end is closer to TRBJ2-7. Germline V gene sequence: CDR1 LGHDT, CDR2 YNNKEL (reference sequence). The CDR3 is 18 amino acids. CDR3 region: CASSQGGPTRLQGREQYF. The CDR3 DNA is TGTGCCAGCAGCCAAGGAGGGCCCACCCGATTACAGGGGCGCGAGCAGTACTTC.

This clonotype appeared a few times. This rearrangement joins TRBV28 to TRBJ2-3; tentative D call: TRBD2 (6 bases). Between the trimmed V and J ends, which lost 6 bases and 3 bases, there was a span of 16 bases. This CDR3 has 15 residues. Germline V CDR1 and CDR2: MDHEN, SYDVKM. Written as DNA, the CDR3 is TGTGCCAGCAGGCGCGGCGGGGCTGGAACAGATACGCAGTATTTT. Translated: CASRRGGAGTDTQYF.

The V gene is TRBV4-2, the J gene TRBJ2-7; TRBD2 aligns across 14 bases. The germline CDR1 and CDR2 sequences are LGHNA and YNFKEQ. The V gene end was trimmed by 3 bases and the J gene end by 6 bases; junction bases not matched to a gene: 7. The CDR3 is made up of 16 amino acids. CDR3 DNA sequence: TGTGCCAGCAGCCAGGGACTAGCGGGAGAGTCCCCCGAGCAGTACTTC. The encoded protein is CASSQGLAGESPEQYF.

The table lists this clonotype with a few counts. The chain employs TRBV20-1 and TRBJ1-5, with D perhaps matching TRBD1 (5 bases). The CDR3 contains 14 residues. V lost 7 bases and J 5 bases, leaving 18 bases between the germline ends. CDR1 is DFQATT and CDR2 is SNEGSKA in the germline V gene (reference sequence). CDR3 nucleotides: TGCAGTGTCGCAACAGGTTCCTACGATCAGCCCCAGCATTTT. This gives the protein CSVATGSYDQPQHF.

The V call is TRBV9, the J call TRBJ1-1; D call uncertain. The CDR3 is 13 residues long. Trimming took 4 bases from V and 4 from J, leaving 11 bases between them. The germline CDR1 and CDR2 sequences are SGDLS and YYNGEE. The CDR3 is CASSPAGRTEAFF. CDR3 nucleotides: TGTGCCAGCAGCCCCGCCGGCCGCACTGAAGCTTTCTTT.

This chain connects TRBV5-6 to TRBJ2-7; the match to TRBD1 covers 10 bases. CDR3 length: 15 amino acids. V lost 3 bases and J lost 2; bases outside the gene matches: 5. Germline V lookup: CDR1 SGHDT, CDR2 YYEEEE. CDR3 in amino acids: CASSYRDRGAYEQYF. Here the CDR3 DNA reads TGTGCCAGCAGCTACCGGGACAGGGGAGCCTACGAGCAGTACTTC.

A few counts support this clonotype. CDR3 residues: CASSLDGDYNEQFF. The CDR3 region has the DNA TGTGCCAGCAGCTTAGACGGAGATTACAATGAGCAGTTCTTC. The chain links TRBV7-2 to TRBJ2-1; D is unresolved. CDR3 length: 14 residues. CDR1 and CDR2 (germline): SGHTA, FQGNSA. Trimming left V 1 base short and J 4 bases short, with 8 bases between.

The V call is TRBV5-1, the J call TRBJ1-1; D perhaps matches TRBD1 (6 bases). The CDR3 sequence is 20 residues long. The germline V gene encodes CDR1 SGHRS and CDR2 YFSETQ. V lost 0 bases and J lost 3, with 27 bases in between. The chain's CDR3 is CASSLVLSGARRGRDTEAFF. The CDR3 DNA follows: TGCGCCAGCAGCTTGGTTTTATCAGGGGCCCGTAGGGGGAGAGACACTGAAGCTTTCTTT.

The chain joins TRBV6-1 to TRBJ2-1, with D possibly matching TRBD2 (5 bases). Germline-derived CDR1 and CDR2 are MNHNS and SASEGT. The V gene lost 10 bases and the J gene lost 12 bases, with 10 bases spanning the gap. This CDR3 has 9 amino acids. In DNA, the CDR3 is TGTGCCACCTATGGAGGGCAGTTCTTC. It is translated as CATYGGQFF.